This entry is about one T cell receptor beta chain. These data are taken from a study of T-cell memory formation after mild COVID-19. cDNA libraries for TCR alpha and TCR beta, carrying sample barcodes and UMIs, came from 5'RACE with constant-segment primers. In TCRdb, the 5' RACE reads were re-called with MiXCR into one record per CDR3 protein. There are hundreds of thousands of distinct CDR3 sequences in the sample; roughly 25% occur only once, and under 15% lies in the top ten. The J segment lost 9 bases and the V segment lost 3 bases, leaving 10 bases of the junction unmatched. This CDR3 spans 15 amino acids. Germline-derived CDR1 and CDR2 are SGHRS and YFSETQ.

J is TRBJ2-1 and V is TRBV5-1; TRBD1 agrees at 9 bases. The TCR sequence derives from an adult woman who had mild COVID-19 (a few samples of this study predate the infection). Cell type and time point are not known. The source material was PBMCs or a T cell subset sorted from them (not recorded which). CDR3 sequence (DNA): TGCGCCAGCAGCTGGGGACAGGGCTTTAGTGGTGAGCAGTTCTTC. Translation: CASSWGQGFSGEQFF.